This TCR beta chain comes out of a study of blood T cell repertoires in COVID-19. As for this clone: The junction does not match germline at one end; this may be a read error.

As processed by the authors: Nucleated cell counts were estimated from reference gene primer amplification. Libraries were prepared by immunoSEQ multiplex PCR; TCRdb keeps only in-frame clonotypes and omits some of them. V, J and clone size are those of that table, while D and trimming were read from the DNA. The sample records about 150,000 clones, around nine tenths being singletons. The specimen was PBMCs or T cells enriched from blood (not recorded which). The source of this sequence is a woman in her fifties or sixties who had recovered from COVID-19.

Here the CDR3 DNA reads TGTGCCAGCAGCTTGAGACAGGCGGCAACAACCACTTTT. This gives the protein CASSLRQAATTTF. This rearrangement joins TRBV7-2 to TRBJ1-3; D might be TRBD1 (6 bases). The CDR3 has 13 amino acids. Germline V lookup: CDR1 SGHTA, CDR2 FQGNSA.